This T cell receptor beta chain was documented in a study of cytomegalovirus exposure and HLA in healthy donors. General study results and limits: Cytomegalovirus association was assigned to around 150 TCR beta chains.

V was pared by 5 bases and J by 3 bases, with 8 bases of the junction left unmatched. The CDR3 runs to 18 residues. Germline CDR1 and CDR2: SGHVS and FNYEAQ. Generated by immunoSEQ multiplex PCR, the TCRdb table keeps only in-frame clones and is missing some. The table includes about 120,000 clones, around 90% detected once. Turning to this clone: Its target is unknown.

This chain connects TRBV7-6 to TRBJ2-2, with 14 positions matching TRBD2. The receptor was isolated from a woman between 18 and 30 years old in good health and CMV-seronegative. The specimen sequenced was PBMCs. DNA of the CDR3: TGTGCCAGCAGCCCGGGACTAGCGGGGGCAGGGGACACCGGGGAGCTGTTTTTT. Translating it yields CASSPGLAGAGDTGELFF. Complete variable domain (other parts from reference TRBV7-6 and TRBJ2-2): GAGVSQSPRYKVTKRGQDVALRCDPISGHVSLYWYRQALGQGPEFLTYFNYEAQQDKSGLPNDRFSAERPEGSISTLTIQRTEQRDSAMYRCASSPGLAGAGDTGELFFGEGSRLTVL.